This is a list of T cell receptor beta chains from one sample in a study of identifying expanded T cells in peripheral blood. Measured with immunoSEQ multiplex PCR; TCRdb has only the in-frame clones, and not every one. The table includes around 82,000 clones, over 80% detected once. What was sequenced was blood. These receptors all stem from a person aged 18 to 70 in good health. Both conserved end residues are part of each CDR3. D genes are given only for firm matches. Size is omitted from some rows. Given values are once, few, many or a class for expanded clones.

TRBJ2-7 NA TRBV7-9 NA TGTGCCAGCAGCTTAAGCGACTACGAGCAGTACTTC CASSLSDYEQYF
TRBJ2-7 NA TRBV6-5 NA TGTGCCAGCAGTTACAGGGGGGGCGTCTACGAGCAGTACTTC CASSYRGGVYEQYF
TRBJ1-1 TRBD1 TRBV5-1 NA TGCGCCACCCGACAGGGCAGCACTGAAGCTTTCTTT CATRQGSTEAFF
TRBJ1-4 NA TRBV28 NA TGTGCCAGCAGTCAACAGGGAATTAATGAAAAACTGTTTTTT CASSQQGINEKLFF
TRBJ2-3 NA TRBV21-1 once TGTGCCAGCAGCATCGAACTAGCGGGAGCTGCCGATACGCAGTATTTT CASSIELAGAADTQYF
TRBJ2-3 TRBD2 TRBV2 NA TGTGCCAGCACGGGACTAGCGGGAGGGCCTGGAGATACGCAGTATTTT CASTGLAGGPGDTQYF
TRBJ2-3 TRBD2 TRBV4-2 few TGTGCCAGCAGTAACCCGCTAGCGGGAGAAGTAGATACGCAGTATTTT CASSNPLAGEVDTQYF
TRBJ2-6 NA TRBV5-6 NA TGTGCCAGCAGCTACACCTCTGGGGCCAACGTCCTGACTTTC CASSYTSGANVLTF
TRBJ2-1 NA TRBV28 NA TGTGCCAGCACCCCAGGAGGGAGTAGGAATGAGCAGTTCTTC CASTPGGSRNEQFF
TRBJ2-7 NA TRBV18 NA TGTGCCAGCTCACCATTGGAGGGTGTTTCCTACGAGCAGTACTTC CASSPLEGVSYEQYF
TRBJ2-5 TRBD1 TRBV4-3 NA TGCGCCAGCAGCCCGGACAGGGTGGTGAACCCAAGAGAGACCCAGTACTTC CASSPDRVVNPRETQYF
TRBJ1-2 NA TRBV28 NA TGTGCCAGCAGTTTCCCAGGGGATAACTATGGCTACACCTTC CASSFPGDNYGYTF
TRBJ1-1 TRBD1 TRBV28 NA TGTGCCAGCAGGAAGGGACAGGTCAACACTGAAGCTTTCTTT CASRKGQVNTEAFF
TRBJ2-4 NA TRBV28 NA TGTGCCAGCATGACTAAAGCCAAAAACATTCAGTACTTC CASMTKAKNIQYF
TRBJ2-7 TRBD1 TRBV27 NA TGTGCCAGCAGGAGGGCCGGGACAGGGCCCTACGAGCAGTACTTC CASRRAGTGPYEQYF
TRBJ2-1 TRBD2 TRBV5-4 NA TGTGCCAGCAGCTTGTCCACTAGCGGGAGTTCTGAGCAGTTCTTC CASSLSTSGSSEQFF
TRBJ1-1 NA TRBV13 NA TGTGCCAGCAGCCCCGGGAGGGGCATCATGAACACTGAAGCTTTCTTT CASSPGRGIMNTEAFF
TRBJ1-1 NA TRBV5-6 NA TGTGCCAGCAGCTTGGCGCTTGACACTGAAGCTTTCTTT CASSLALDTEAFF